This record looks at one T cell receptor beta chain sequence and its context. CDR3 length equals 15 residues. V dropped 4 bases and J dropped 8 bases, with 17 bases sitting between them. From germline, CDR1 is MDHEN and CDR2 SYDVKM. TCRdb keeps only in-frame clones here, not all; method: immunoSEQ multiplex PCR. The table records hundreds of thousands of clones, roughly 79% of them present only once. Recent vaccinations or acute infections were absent in the healthy HIV-negative adult donors. The data are from a study of shared clonotypes between healthy human individuals. The sequence came from a woman aged 35 to 49 in good health. Some clones in this sample may be carry-over from other donors' samples. Input material: PBMCs. This chain links TRBV28 with TRBJ1-4; D is ambiguous. In DNA, the CDR3 is TGTGCCAGCAGTTCCCCGGGATTGATGTTAGAAAAACTGTTTTTT. Translated, it gives CASSSPGLMLEKLFF.